This T cell receptor beta chain derives from a study of radiation and T cells in renal cell carcinoma. CDR3 length: 12 residues. Trimming took 11 bases from V and 10 from J, leaving 18 bases between them. Notes on the study in general: From baseline, blood top tumor clonotypes peaked at 2 weeks post-radiation.

Time point given: blood 4 weeks post-SBRT, at nephrectomy. Treatment here: 15 Gy SBRT to primary tumor, nephrectomy 4 weeks later. Nephrectomy followed 15 Gy stereotactic body radiation by 4 weeks. Only in-frame clones appear in the TCRdb table, and some are missing; sequencing was by immunoSEQ multiplex PCR. The table records about 78,000 clones, 89% of them present only once. A remark on this clone: Antigen unknown.

The input for sequencing was blood, taken from a patient whose treatment included radiotherapy and nephrectomy. The receptor was derived from a woman aged 70-85 years with renal cell carcinoma. The chain combines TRBV23-1 with TRBJ2-1, with D perhaps TRBD1 or TRBD2 (5 bases each). TRBV23-1 is known as an ORF, though its function is uncertain. CDR3 sequence reads: CAAPRDPGEQFF. CDR3 nucleotides: TGCGCCGCCCCCAGGGACCCGGGGGAGCAGTTCTTC.